This T cell receptor (beta chain) is from a study of vaccination and CD4 T cells after COVID-19. Across the whole study: Everyone enrolled got two doses of BNT162b2 or mRNA-1273 vaccine. Ranging from 14 to 241, the interval between dose two and post-vaccine sampling had a median of approximately 70 days.

The CDR3 consists of 13 residues. V lost 4 bases to trimming and J lost 5 bases, with 12 bases between them. Per germline, CDR1 SQVTM and CDR2 ANQGSEA. Scientists ran DNA taken from cultured CD4+ T cells through the Oncomine TCR Beta short-read assay for sequencing. Genomic DNA was taken out of cultured CD4+ T cells by extraction. TCRdb called the PCR reads again in MiXCR, with one record for every CDR3 protein. The table shows some 23,000 distinct CDR3 sequences, with less than 35% occurring only once. This clonotype came up a few times. Antigen specificity is unknown. Specified time point: late sampling 161 to 241 days after vaccination in a few convalescent patients. Treatment described: approximately 10-day PBMC culture with coronavirus spike peptide pools or control peptides (ViraFEST assay). Overall study findings and caveats: A nonsignificant median increase from 21 to 38 SARS-CoV-2-reactive clonotypes was observed.

This sequence was found in a human donor who had recovered from COVID-19. V is TRBV29-1 and J is TRBJ1-5; maybe TRBD1 (5 bases). Sequencing was performed on CD4+ T cells from blood, cultured in vitro, taken about 7 months after SARS-CoV-2 vaccination. CDR3 residues: CSVGQGWDQPQHF. The CDR3, as DNA: TGCAGCGTTGGGCAGGGTTGGGATCAGCCCCAGCATTTT. Complete variable domain (other parts from reference TRBV29-1 and TRBJ1-5): SAVISQKPSRDICQRGTSLTIQCQVDSQVTMMFWYRQQPGQSLTLIATANQGSEATYESGFVIDKFPISRPNLTFSTLTVSNMSPEDSSIYLCSVGQGWDQPQHFGDGTRLSIL.